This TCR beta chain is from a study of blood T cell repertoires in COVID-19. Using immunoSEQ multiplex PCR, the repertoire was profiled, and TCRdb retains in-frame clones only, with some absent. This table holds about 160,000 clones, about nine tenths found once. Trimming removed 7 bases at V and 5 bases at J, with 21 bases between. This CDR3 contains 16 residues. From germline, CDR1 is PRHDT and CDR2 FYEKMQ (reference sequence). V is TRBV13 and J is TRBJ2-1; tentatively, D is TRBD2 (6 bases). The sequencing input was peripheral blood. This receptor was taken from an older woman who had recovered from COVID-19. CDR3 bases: TGTGCCAGCATCATTAGCGGCTGGGGCGGAAACAATGAGCAGTTCTTC. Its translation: CASIISGWGGNNEQFF.